This T cell receptor (beta chain) was identified in a study of blood T cells in healthy people across ages. The authors ran a second PCR of roughly 6 to 12 cycles using a sample-barcoded 5' primer and a J-beta primer mix. Each cDNA molecule, via a template-switch adaptor with 12 random nucleotides, was tagged. TCRdb used MiXCR to reprocess the 5' RACE reads, holding one entry per CDR3 protein. Among roughly 1.9 million distinct CDR3 sequences listed, approximately 40% were seen once. Peripheral blood was drawn, roughly 10 milliliters per donor. Per individual sample, total RNA of at least 6 micrograms was extracted. V shed 2 bases and J shed 3 bases, with 11 bases lying between them. The CDR3 loop spans 14 amino acids. Germline CDR1 reads SGHRS; CDR2 reads YFSETQ.

The sequenced sample was blood. This TCR was recovered from a human donor in good health. This sequence joins TRBV5-1 and TRBJ2-5, with no clear D. CDR3 amino acids: CASSLMTEEETQYF. The CDR3 coding sequence is TGCGCCAGCAGCTTAATGACGGAAGAAGAGACCCAGTACTTC.